This T cell receptor (beta chain) is drawn from a study of relationships among human T cell subsets. Of note for this clonotype: What it recognizes is unknown.

General study findings and limits: Across seven subsets, gene usage, CDR3 length and N-additions did not differ significantly. T cell counts were not recorded for a couple of pan T samples.

From mRNA, alpha and beta CDR3 regions were amplified using semiquantitative ARM-PCR. In ARM-PCR, communal superprimers followed tagged nested gene-specific primers for exponential amplification. First-round products served as template after exonuclease removal of nested primers. TCRdb re-analysed the multiplex PCR reads in MiXCR, keeping a single row per CDR3 protein. The sample carries over 13,000 distinct CDR3 sequences, less than 70% recorded once. Germline values: CDR1 DFQATT, CDR2 SNEGSKA (reference sequence). V gave up 2 bases and J gave up 2 bases, with 14 bases separating them. The CDR3 extends over 15 amino acids.

V is TRBV20-1 and J is TRBJ2-3; D ambiguous. The sequence derives from a man aged 35-49 years in good health. The sample taken for sequencing was total T cells sorted from blood. CDR3 sequence (DNA): TGCAGTGCTAGATCCGGCCCGACTGCCACAGATACGCAGTATTTT. Residues: CSARSGPTATDTQYF.